What follows are 25 T cell receptor beta chains derived from one specimen sequenced in a study of T cell changes during pregnancy in multiple sclerosis. This table comes from immunoSEQ multiplex PCR, and its TCRdb copy is limited to in-frame clones, with some not included. The repertoire holds 100,000 or so clones, with approximately 93% as singletons. Sequencing used peripheral blood, obtained after pregnancy. All receptors derive from a female donor with multiple sclerosis, enrolled in a pregnancy study.

This clone showed up just once. The chain is built from TRBV20-1 and TRBJ2-7; D might be TRBD2 (7 bases). Trimming left V 6 bases short and J 12 bases short, with 18 bases between. Looked up from germline, CDR1 is DFQATT and CDR2 is SNEGSKA (reference sequence). The CDR3 sequence is 11 residues long. CDR3 amino acids: CSALGGGLGYF. CDR3 sequence (DNA): TGCAGTGCCCTTGGGGGGGGGCTCGGGTACTTC.

This clone was seen a single time. For the CDR3, the DNA is TGTGCCAGCAGTTTATCGAGGACAGGAGGGTTTCAGCCCCAGCATTTT. Translated, it gives CASSLSRTGGFQPQHF. The rearrangement links TRBV27 to TRBJ1-5; 7 positions match TRBD1. This CDR3 region has 16 residues. V was pared by 0 bases and J by 6 bases, with 8 bases of the junction left unmatched. Germline-derived CDR1 and CDR2 are MNHEY and SMNVEV (reference sequence).

The J gene is TRBJ2-7, the V gene TRBV18, with TRBD2 identical over 9 bases. The CDR3 contains 14 residues. Germline V lookup: CDR1 KGHSH, CDR2 LQKENI. V shed 3 bases and J 3 bases; nucleotides not matched to a gene: 3. The chain's CDR3 is CASSPSGGVYEQYF. CDR3 in DNA: TGTGCCAGCTCACCTAGCGGGGGTGTCTACGAGCAGTACTTC.

The chain combines TRBV6-5 with TRBJ2-1; 8 bases fit TRBD1. This CDR3 comprises 15 residues. Germline V CDR1 and CDR2: MNHEY, SVGAGI. V dropped 6 bases and J dropped 6; count of bases not matched to a gene: 10. CDR3 bases: TGTGCCAGCAGCCCGGACAGGGCTCGGCGCAATGAGCAGTTCTTC. Amino acids: CASSPDRARRNEQFF.

This chain uses TRBV2 with TRBJ2-1; 15 bases agree with TRBD2. The ends lost 2 bases at V and 8 bases at J; junction bases unmatched: 13. The CDR3 spans 19 residues. Germline lookup yields CDR1 SNHLY and CDR2 FYNNEI. This chain's CDR3 is CASSEFGLAGGFGGDEQFF. CDR3 DNA sequence: TGTGCCAGCAGTGAATTCGGACTAGCGGGGGGGTTCGGGGGTGATGAGCAGTTCTTC.

This clone has a single count. This chain's CDR3 is CASTLDTTGNTEAFF. CDR3 coding DNA: TGTGCCAGCACCCTAGATACGACAGGGAACACTGAAGCTTTCTTT. The genes are TRBV27 and TRBJ1-1; D possibly corresponds to TRBD1 (6 bases). Germline CDR1 reads MNHEY; CDR2 reads SMNVEV (reference sequence). With 7 bases removed from V and 1 base from J, the gap between germline ends came to 16 bases. This CDR3 has 15 amino acids.

This chain uses TRBV9 with TRBJ2-2; 10 positions match TRBD1. Germline CDR1 and CDR2: SGDLS and YYNGEE. After removal of 2 bases from V and 8 bases from J, the junction contained 9 bases not matched to a gene. The CDR3 is 16 amino acids. CDR3 in DNA: TGTGCCAGCAGCGTGCTCCAGGGGACAGGGGCTGGGGAGCTGTTTTTT. Its translation is CASSVLQGTGAGELFF.

The chain carries TRBV28 and TRBJ1-1; weak D call: TRBD1 (5 bases). This CDR3 has 12 amino acids. V was clipped by 5 bases and J by 4 bases, with 8 bases between them. CDR1 is MDHEN and CDR2 is SYDVKM in the germline V gene. This chain's CDR3 is CASSRQGTEAFF. In DNA form, the CDR3 reads TGTGCCAGCAGTCGGCAGGGCACTGAAGCTTTCTTT.

The rearrangement uses TRBV6-1 and TRBJ2-7; possible D gene TRBD1, 6 bases. Germline CDR1 reads MNHNS; CDR2 reads SASEGT. V was shortened by 7 bases and J by 2 bases, with 15 bases between the two germline ends. The CDR3 spans 14 residues. The CDR3 sequence: CASIGWDTTYEQYF. DNA of the CDR3: TGTGCCAGCATCGGATGGGACACCACCTACGAGCAGTACTTC.

J is TRBJ1-3 and V is TRBV9; D remains unclear. CDR1 is SGDLS and CDR2 is YYNGEE in the germline V gene. V shed 4 bases and J shed 0 bases, with 5 bases lying between them. CDR3 length equals 13 residues. The chain's CDR3 is CASSPSSGNTIYF. The CDR3 coding sequence is TGTGCCAGCAGCCCGTCCTCTGGAAACACCATATATTTT.

The chain uses TRBV6-5 and TRBJ2-2; maybe TRBD1 (6 bases). CDR1 is MNHEY and CDR2 is SVGAGI in the germline V gene. The CDR3 loop spans 15 amino acids. V lost 8 bases and J lost 1, with 14 bases in between. CDR3 in DNA: TGTGCCAGCTCGACAGGACCACTGAACACCGGGGAGCTGTTTTTT. It codes for CASSTGPLNTGELFF.

The chain has TRBV19 and TRBJ2-2, with unresolved D. The CDR3 runs to 12 residues. V lost 6 bases to trimming and J lost 6 bases, with 8 bases between them. In germline, CDR1 is LNHDA, CDR2 SQIVND (reference sequence). The CDR3 region has the DNA TGTGCCAGTAGGCAGGTCTCCGGGGAGCTGTTTTTT. It yields the protein CASRQVSGELFF.

The chain is built from TRBV6-5 and TRBJ2-7, with D maybe TRBD2 (6 bases). There are 15 residues in the CDR3. From germline, CDR1 is MNHEY and CDR2 SVGAGI. V was pared by 2 bases and J by 3 bases, with 14 bases between. In DNA, the CDR3 is TGTGCCAGCAGTTACGGACACCAGGAGGGCTACGAGCAGTACTTC. Translated: CASSYGHQEGYEQYF.

This rearrangement joins TRBV6-5 to TRBJ2-7; 7 bases are shared with TRBD2. The CDR3 runs 15 residues. V shed 2 bases, J shed 4 bases, and the junction held 8 bases outside the gene matches. Germline loops: CDR1 MNHEY, CDR2 SVGAGI. The chain's CDR3 is CASSYQRPGGYEQYF. CDR3 sequence (DNA): TGTGCCAGCAGTTACCAGAGGCCGGGGGGTTACGAGCAGTACTTC.

This clone was found a few times. The chain links TRBV19 to TRBJ2-1; 11 nucleotides align to TRBD2. Germline trimming cut 6 bases from V and 5 bases from J; bases unmatched to any gene: 0. Germline V gene lookup returns CDR1 LNHDA and CDR2 SQIVND (reference sequence). The CDR3 contains 13 residues. For the CDR3, the DNA is TGTGCCAGTAGGGGACTAGCGGACAATGAGCAGTTCTTC. It codes for CASRGLADNEQFF.

The chain uses TRBV2 and TRBJ1-3; no clear D. This CDR3 comprises 16 residues. Germline V gene data show CDR1 as SNHLY and CDR2 as FYNNEI. V was clipped by 7 bases and J by 0 bases, with 16 bases between them. The CDR3 protein is CASTTSGEYSGNTIYF. CDR3 sequence (DNA): TGTGCCAGCACCACCTCGGGTGAATACTCTGGAAACACCATATATTTT.

The V call is TRBV7-9, the J call TRBJ1-2; TRBD1 aligns across 7 bases. Germline V gives CDR1 SEHNR, CDR2 FQNEAQ (reference sequence). The CDR3 covers 13 residues. V lost 4 bases to trimming and J lost 8 bases; unmatched junction nucleotides: 7. CDR3 protein: CASSSSDRQGYTF. The CDR3 DNA reads TGTGCCAGCAGCTCCTCGGACAGGCAGGGCTACACCTTC.

The V call is TRBV6-1, the J call TRBJ2-3, with D possibly TRBD2 on 5 matching bases. This CDR3 spans 14 amino acids. Between the trimmed V and J ends, which lost 3 bases and 4 bases, there was a span of 11 bases. Germline-derived CDR1 and CDR2 are MNHNS and SASEGT. CDR3 amino acids: CASSEGLGADTQYF. The CDR3 region has the DNA TGTGCCAGCAGTGAGGGCTTGGGAGCAGATACGCAGTATTTT.

This clone showed up just a few times. A junction end diverges from the germline sequence, so it may reflect a read error. The chain couples TRBV6-1 to TRBJ1-1; maybe TRBD1 (6 bases). Germline V gives CDR1 MNHNS, CDR2 SASEGT. The CDR3 is 15 amino acids. The CDR3 protein is CASREETGWETEAFF. The DNA for the CDR3 is TGTGCCAGCAGAGAAGAAACAGGGTGGGAAACTGAAGCTTTCTTT.

The chain joins TRBV2 to TRBJ1-2; 9 bases map to TRBD1. The CDR3 contains 14 residues. Germline V CDR1 and CDR2: SNHLY, FYNNEI. V lost 2 bases, J lost 7 bases, and 5 bases stayed unmatched. CDR3 sequence (DNA): TGTGCCAGCAGTGAACCCGACAGGGGGGGTGGCTACACCTTC. Protein sequence: CASSEPDRGGGYTF.

V is TRBV9 and J is TRBJ1-6; 10 nucleotides line up with TRBD1. The CDR3 is made up of 15 amino acids. Germline CDR1 is SGDLS and CDR2 is YYNGEE. The ends lost 3 bases at V and 8 bases at J; junction bases unmatched: 5. The CDR3 is CASSGTGGVDSPLHF. CDR3 coding DNA: TGTGCCAGCAGCGGGACAGGGGGGGTCGATTCACCCCTCCACTTT.

The chain links TRBV27 to TRBJ2-1, with 12 bases fitting TRBD2. CDR1 and CDR2 (germline): MNHEY, SMNVEV (reference sequence). V trimming: 3 bases; J trimming: 6 bases; junction bases outside the gene matches: 9. This CDR3 comprises 17 residues. The CDR3 reads CASSLSPSGGAVNEQFF. In nucleotides, the CDR3 is TGTGCCAGCAGTTTGTCTCCTAGCGGGGGGGCCGTCAATGAGCAGTTCTTC.

The V and J genes are TRBV27 and TRBJ1-2; D is unresolved. The CDR3 spans 15 residues. V lost 1 base and J 8 bases, leaving 17 bases between the germline ends. The germline V gene encodes CDR1 MNHEY and CDR2 SMNVEV (reference sequence). CDR3 amino acids: CASSLFPDGVRGYTF. In DNA, the CDR3 is TGTGCCAGCAGTTTATTCCCCGACGGTGTGAGGGGCTACACCTTC.

J is TRBJ1-3 and V is TRBV7-6, with a possible D match to TRBD1 (5 bases). Per the germline V gene, CDR1 is SGHVS and CDR2 is FNYEAQ. V shed 5 bases and J shed 5 bases, with 22 bases lying between them. The CDR3 consists of 17 residues. The CDR3 sequence is CASSALGGDGARNTIYF. In nucleotides, the CDR3 is TGTGCCAGCAGCGCGTTGGGGGGTGATGGGGCACGAAACACCATATATTTT.

The chain links TRBV11-2 to TRBJ1-1; unclear D gene. The CDR3 totals 16 residues. Trimming took off 4 bases at V and 0 bases at J, with 15 bases between the two ends. The germline gives CDR1 SGHAT, CDR2 FQNNGV. In nucleotides, the CDR3 is TGTGCCAGCAGCTATTCGGGGAGGGAATTGAACACTGAAGCTTTCTTT. This translates into CASSYSGRELNTEAFF.